The next 18 T cell receptor beta chains were all read from a single sample in a study of identical twins. From the 5' RACE reads, TCRdb called clonotypes with MiXCR, one entry per CDR3 protein. The sample carries roughly 1.6 million distinct CDR3 sequences, less than 35% recorded once. Sequenced sample: cord blood. These receptors were taken from a newborn girl in good health.

CDR3 residues: CASSPGTHSNEQFF. The CDR3, as DNA: TGTGCCAGCAGCCCCGGGACACATAGCAATGAGCAGTTCTTC. The chain recombines TRBV7-9 with TRBJ2-1; weak D call: TRBD1 (6 bases). The CDR3 has 14 residues. V was shortened by 5 bases and J by 6 bases, with 14 bases between the two germline ends. CDR1 and CDR2 (germline): SEHNR, FQNEAQ (reference sequence).

J is TRBJ2-5 and V is TRBV20-1; D assignment may be TRBD1 or TRBD2 (6 bases each). The germline V gene has CDR1 DFQATT and CDR2 SNEGSKA (reference sequence). The CDR3 spans 12 residues. V gave up 6 bases and J gave up 2 bases, with 10 bases separating them. The CDR3 loop is CSAGGGQETQYF. The CDR3 region has the DNA TGCAGTGCAGGGGGAGGACAAGAGACCCAGTACTTC.

The CDR3 is CASSRSEGEKLFF. DNA of the CDR3: TGCGCCAGCTCTCGGTCGGAGGGCGAAAAACTGTTTTTT. The chain joins TRBV10-1 to TRBJ1-4; no reliable D call. V lost 8 bases to trimming and J lost 8 bases, with 15 bases between them. This CDR3 contains 13 residues. CDR1 is WNHNN and CDR2 is SYGVQD in the germline V gene (reference sequence).

J is TRBJ2-3 and V is TRBV29-1, with 9 bases matching TRBD1. Germline assignment: CDR1 SQVTM and CDR2 ANQGSEA. V shed 5 bases, J shed 0 bases, and the junction held 0 bases outside the gene matches. There are 13 residues in the CDR3. CDR3 coding DNA: TGCAGCGTTACAGGGGGCAGCACAGATACGCAGTATTTT. Residues: CSVTGGSTDTQYF.

The chain is built from TRBV25-1 and TRBJ1-2; 10 bases agree with TRBD1. V shed 2 bases, J shed 2 bases, and the junction held 5 bases outside the gene matches. This CDR3 comprises 16 residues. Germline loops: CDR1 MGHDK, CDR2 SYGVNS. In DNA, the CDR3 is TGTGCCAGCAGTGAACTCTTGGACAGGGGGAACTATGGCTACACCTTC. Amino acids: CASSELLDRGNYGYTF.

There are many counts of this clonotype. The chain is built from TRBV4-2 and TRBJ2-3, with D unclear. Germline V CDR1 and CDR2: LGHNA, YNFKEQ. V was cut by 0 bases and J by 1 base, with 2 bases left in between. There are 13 residues in the CDR3. CDR3 residues: CASSQDGTDTQYF. CDR3 in DNA: TGTGCCAGCAGCCAAGATGGCACAGATACGCAGTATTTT.

The gene calls are TRBV25-1 and TRBJ2-3; 10 bases match TRBD2. This CDR3 is built from 16 residues. Germline V lookup: CDR1 MGHDK, CDR2 SYGVNS. V lost 2 bases, J lost 6 bases, and 8 bases stayed unmatched. The CDR3 protein is CASSERPSGRTDTQYF. As DNA, the CDR3 is TGTGCCAGCAGTGAACGACCTAGCGGGAGAACCGATACGCAGTATTTT.

The rearrangement joins TRBV7-2 to TRBJ2-3; TRBD2 matches at 10 bases. Germline V lookup: CDR1 SGHTA, CDR2 FQGNSA. This CDR3 is 18 amino acids long. With V trimmed by 3 bases and J by 0 bases, 9 bases remained unmatched. CDR3 sequence reads: CASSFRAGGPSSTDTQYF. The CDR3, as DNA: TGTGCCAGCAGCTTTAGAGCGGGGGGGCCCTCCAGCACAGATACGCAGTATTTT.

This clonotype was observed many times. This rearrangement joins TRBV29-1 to TRBJ1-2; 11 nucleotides agree with TRBD1. CDR3 length: 15 amino acids. Trimming cost V 0 bases and J 2 bases; bases outside gene matches: 2. Germline assignment: CDR1 SQVTM and CDR2 ANQGSEA. The CDR3 sequence: CSVEDGQGANYGYTF. The CDR3 DNA sequence: TGCAGCGTTGAAGATGGACAGGGGGCAAACTATGGCTACACCTTC.

This clonotype has at least ten counts. The chain recombines TRBV5-1 with TRBJ2-7; 7 bases map to TRBD1. The CDR3 is 14 residues long. CDR1 and CDR2 from the germline V gene are SGHRS and YFSETQ. With V trimmed by 2 bases and J by 2 bases, 4 bases remained unmatched. DNA for the CDR3: TGCGCCAGCAGCTTTAGGACAGGCCCCTACGAGCAGTACTTC. Residues: CASSFRTGPYEQYF.

This chain's CDR3 is CSARDGASGGPRTDTQYF. CDR3 sequence (DNA): TGCAGTGCTAGAGATGGGGCTAGCGGGGGGCCCCGCACAGATACGCAGTATTTT. The J gene is TRBJ2-3, the V gene TRBV20-1; 11 nucleotides align to TRBD2. The CDR3 is 18 amino acids. The junction had 9 bases not matched to a gene; V was cut back by 0 bases and J by 1 base. The germline gives CDR1 DFQATT, CDR2 SNEGSKA (reference sequence).

This clonotype was seen a handful of times. The genes are TRBV27 and TRBJ2-7; 7 positions agree with TRBD2. This CDR3 region has 14 residues. Looked up from germline, CDR1 is MNHEY and CDR2 is SMNVEV (reference sequence). The V segment lost 5 bases and the J segment 6 bases; nucleotides outside the gene matches: 10. CDR3 nucleotides: TGTGCCAGCAGTGTGTCCTCGGGAGGCCCCGAGCAGTACTTC. Encoded protein: CASSVSSGGPEQYF.

This clonotype came up a few times. The chain carries TRBV10-3 and TRBJ1-2; 7 bases map to TRBD1. With 2 bases clipped from V and 4 bases from J, the junction kept 7 bases outside the gene matches. The germline V gene has CDR1 ENHRY and CDR2 SYGVKD. This CDR3 has 15 amino acids. As DNA, the CDR3 is TGTGCCATCAGTGAGAAAACAGGGGACTCCTATGGCTACACCTTC. Protein: CAISEKTGDSYGYTF.

This sequence joins TRBV27 and TRBJ1-2; D is unresolved. Germline values: CDR1 MNHEY, CDR2 SMNVEV (reference sequence). CDR3 size: 13 residues. V lost 6 bases and J lost 4, with 12 bases in between. CDR3 coding DNA: TGTGCCAGCAGCCCGCGGGCTCTCTATGGCTACACCTTC. Encoded protein: CASSPRALYGYTF.

This clonotype turned up a few times. V gene TRBV20-1 combines with J gene TRBJ2-1, with TRBD2 matching 9 bases. The CDR3 is 18 residues long. V was pared by 3 bases and J by 6 bases, with 18 bases of the junction left unmatched. CDR1 DFQATT and CDR2 SNEGSKA come from the germline V gene (reference sequence). The CDR3 coding sequence is TGCAGTGCTAGTCCAGGGCATCTACGGGGACTAGCAGCCAATGAGCAGTTCTTC. Translation gives CSASPGHLRGLAANEQFF.

This clonotype was counted only a few times. V usage is TRBV13 and J usage is TRBJ2-3, with a tentative D call TRBD2 (6 bases). The CDR3 has 17 residues. Germline V lookup: CDR1 PRHDT, CDR2 FYEKMQ (reference sequence). Trimming stripped 2 bases from V and 0 bases from J, with 15 bases between. In DNA, the CDR3 is TGTGCCAGCAGCTTACAGTGGGGGAGCGGGAGCACAGATACGCAGTATTTT. It is translated as CASSLQWGSGSTDTQYF.

The gene calls are TRBV2 and TRBJ2-5, with a possible D match to TRBD2 (5 bases). This CDR3 is 12 amino acids long. V was cut by 8 bases and J by 5 bases, with 12 bases left in between. CDR1 and CDR2 (germline): SNHLY, FYNNEI. The chain's CDR3 is CASRGYSETQYF. DNA of the CDR3: TGTGCCAGCCGAGGGTACAGCGAGACCCAGTACTTC.

Here the CDR3 reads CASGFGGAEQFF. For the CDR3, the DNA is TGTGCTAGTGGTTTCGGGGGCGCTGAGCAGTTCTTC. The chain combines TRBV12-5 with TRBJ2-1, with D perhaps given as TRBD1 or TRBD2 (6 bases each). The germline V gene encodes CDR1 LGHNT and CDR2 FRNRAP. Trimming took 3 bases from V and 9 from J, leaving 9 bases between them. The CDR3 has 12 amino acids.